The rows below give T cell receptor beta chains drawn from one sample of a study of blood T cell repertoires in COVID-19. Clones were read by immunoSEQ multiplex PCR, and TCRdb kept only the in-frame ones, dropping some. The sample carries tens of thousands of clones, 70% to 90% recorded once. Sequencing used peripheral blood. The receptors here all came from an older woman with acute or convalescent COVID-19. Each CDR3 is given with its conserved first and last residue. A D gene is named only where the DNA matches it firmly.

V	J	D	CDR3
TRBV19	TRBJ1-4	.	CASSNGRSPWEKLFF
TRBV5-5	TRBJ1-5	.	CASSSDGISNQPQHF
TRBV4-2	TRBJ1-6	TRBD1	CASSPEPYSGTGFSYNSPLHF
TRBV5-1	TRBJ1-2	.	CASSPAGGYYGYTF
TRBV12-3/TRBV12-4	TRBJ2-7	.	CASSFIRDEQYF
TRBV15	TRBJ2-7	TRBD1	CATSRPGQGIYEQYF
TRBV5-1	TRBJ1-1	TRBD1	CASSFNRGVTEAFF
TRBV4-1	TRBJ2-7	TRBD1	CASSPGQGAGEQYF
TRBV5-1	TRBJ1-5	.	CASSPGSNQPQHF
TRBV5-5	TRBJ1-4	.	CASSLTTGEEKLFF
TRBV6-5	TRBJ1-1	TRBD1	CASSYGTGNTEAFF
TRBV19	TRBJ2-7	TRBD2	CASSETSGPLYEQYF
TRBV11-2	TRBJ2-1	.	CASSLAGNEQFF
TRBV5-1	TRBJ2-7	TRBD1	CASGTGNSYEQYF
TRBV20-1	TRBJ2-7	.	CSARDSYEQYF
TRBV7-9	TRBJ2-3	.	CASSRETGADTQYF
TRBV5-6	TRBJ1-6	.	CASSLVQVDNSPLHF
TRBV7-9	TRBJ2-7	.	CASSLAGTQGRYSYEQYF
TRBV6-5	TRBJ2-2	.	CASSYNTGGDSIF
TRBV10-2	TRBJ2-3	TRBD2	CASSELLAGGHLSTDTQYF